Many counts were recorded for the clone carrying this T cell receptor beta chain. The antigen is undetermined. This sample was included in a study of early T cells in non-severe SARS-CoV-2 infection. Study background: Bulk RNA taken from unsorted whole blood was sequenced, leaving chains unpaired.

After removal of 3 bases from V and 8 bases from J, the junction contained 10 bases not matched to a gene. The CDR3 sequence is 15 residues long. Attachment of unique molecular identifiers was made to individual cDNA molecules. TCRdb re-called the 5' RACE reads with MiXCR, one entry per CDR3 protein. The table records 65,000 to 75,000 distinct CDR3 sequences, under 15% of them present only once. Study-level findings and limits: Clonotype matching in VDJdb favored anti-spike CD8 responses and did not capture private and CD4 specificities.

The J gene is TRBJ2-1, the V gene TRBV12-3 or TRBV12-4, with TRBD2 matching 7 bases. Sequenced sample: whole blood. This sequence was found in an adult who was a healthcare worker with PCR-confirmed SARS-CoV-2 infection or an uninfected control (not recorded which). CDR3 residues: CASSLVGSRGDEQFF. The CDR3 DNA follows: TGTGCCAGCAGTTTGGTTGGCTCCCGGGGGGATGAGCAGTTCTTC.